This passage covers 3 T cell receptor beta chains from one sample sequenced in a study of T cells in Graves' hyperthyroidism and ophthalmopathy. Researchers took RNA transcripts and amplified the TCR beta CDR3 regions from them. TCR CDR3 regions were first amplified by RT-PCR with HTBI primers. TCRdb ran MiXCR on the multiplex PCR reads and lists one entry per CDR3 protein. In the table there are about 210,000 distinct CDR3 sequences, around 16% of which are singletons. Sequenced sample: blood. The receptor source for this set is a man aged 40-50 years with Graves' hyperthyroidism.

There are many counts of this clonotype. This chain connects TRBV7-3 to TRBJ2-3; no firm D call. The germline gives CDR1 SGHTA, CDR2 FQGTGA. The CDR3 contains 16 residues. V gave up 1 base and J gave up 0 bases, with 11 bases separating them. CDR3 sequence reads: CASSLIATRSTDTQYF. Here the CDR3 DNA reads TGTGCCAGCAGCTTAATTGCGACCAGGAGCACAGATACGCAGTATTTT.

The chain recombines TRBV7-2 with TRBJ2-5; D might be TRBD1 (5 bases). Trimming removed 5 bases at V and 0 bases at J, with 13 bases between. The CDR3 has 15 residues. Germline loops: CDR1 SGHTA, CDR2 FQGNSA. The CDR3 DNA reads TGTGCCAGCAGCCAATACCGGACAAACCAAGAGACCCAGTACTTC. Translation gives CASSQYRTNQETQYF.

This clonotype was seen repeatedly, ten times or more. No conserved phenylalanine or tryptophan is present at the end of the CDR3, so a read error is the likely explanation. The rearrangement joins TRBV30 to TRBJ1-1; D possibly corresponds to TRBD1 (6 bases). CDR3 length equals 16 residues. Between the trimmed V and J ends, which lost 1 base and 3 bases, there was a span of 18 bases. Per germline, CDR1 GTSNPN and CDR2 SVGIG (reference sequence). This CDR3 reads CAWSEIENRVYTEAFL. CDR3 bases: TGTGCCTGGAGTGAAATTGAGAACAGGGTATACACTGAAGCTTTCCTT.